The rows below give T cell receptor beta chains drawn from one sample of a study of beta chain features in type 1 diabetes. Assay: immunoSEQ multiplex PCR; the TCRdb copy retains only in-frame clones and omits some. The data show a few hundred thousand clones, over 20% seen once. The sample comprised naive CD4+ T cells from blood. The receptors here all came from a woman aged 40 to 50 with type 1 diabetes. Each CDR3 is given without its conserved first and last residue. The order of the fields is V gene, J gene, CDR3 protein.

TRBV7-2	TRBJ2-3	ASRQPPDRDTQY
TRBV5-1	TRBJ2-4	ASSPRTGGGSNIQY
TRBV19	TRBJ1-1	ASSGGSNTEAF
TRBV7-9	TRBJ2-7	ASSLGLADSYEQY
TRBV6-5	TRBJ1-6	ASSYTRSSYNSPLH
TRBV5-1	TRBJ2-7	ASSPDGGRGEQY
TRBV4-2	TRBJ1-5	ASSQGWAQPQH
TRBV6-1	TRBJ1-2	ASSDPGASRYGYT
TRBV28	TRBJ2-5	ASSRTGAKTQY
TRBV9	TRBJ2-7	ASSPLAGESYEQY
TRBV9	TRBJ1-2	ASSVSYQGANYGYT
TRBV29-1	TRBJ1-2	TVGPGTGNGYT
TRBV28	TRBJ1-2	ASSSTAGPHGYT
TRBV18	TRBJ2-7	ASSSSGIYEQY
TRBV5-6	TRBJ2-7	ASNLGLAALTEQY
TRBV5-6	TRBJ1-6	ASSRGQVGSPLH
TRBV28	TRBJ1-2	ASSFRTGADGYT
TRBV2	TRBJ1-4	ASSEVATGELF
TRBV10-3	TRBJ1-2	AISGMADGYT
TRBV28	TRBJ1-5	ASSLAPLRQPQH
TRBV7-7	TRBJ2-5	ASSRDSVLY
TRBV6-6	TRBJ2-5	ATARDRNQETQY
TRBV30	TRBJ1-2	AWSISRGYT
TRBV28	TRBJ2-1	ASSFAGSSSYNEQF
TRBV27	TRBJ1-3	ASSALTGAGNTIY